The rows below give T cell receptor beta chains drawn from one sample of a study of shared clonotypes between healthy human individuals. The assay was immunoSEQ multiplex PCR, and TCRdb's table has in-frame clones only and misses some. The sample yields 450,000 to 500,000 clones, less than 80% seen once. Source material: PBMCs. The origin of the receptors is a woman aged 40 to 49 in good health. Some clones in this sample may be carry-over from other donors' samples. Each CDR3 is given with its conserved first and last residue. A D gene is named only where the DNA matches it firmly. Size tells how often a clone was seen (once, few, many) or the class of an expanded clone, and some rows leave it out.

>.|TRBJ2-7|TRBV5-4|.
TGTGCCAGCAGCTTGGGAGGCGGGGCCTCCTACGAGCAGTACTTC
CASSLGGGASYEQYF
>.|TRBJ2-1|TRBV4-3|.
TGCGCCAGCAGCCAAGATACATCCACGTACAATGAGCAGTTCTTC
CASSQDTSTYNEQFF
>TRBD2|TRBJ2-3|TRBV19|.
TGTGCCAGTAGTATAGGGACTAGGACAGATACGCAGTATTTT
CASSIGTRTDTQYF
>.|TRBJ1-2|TRBV30|once
TGTGCCTGGAGTGTCCCCGCAGGGTGGCCTGGCTACACCTTC
CAWSVPAGWPGYTF
>TRBD1|TRBJ1-5|TRBV6-1|.
TGTGCCAGCACCACAGGGGGGGAGCAGCCCCAGCATTTT
CASTTGGEQPQHF
>.|TRBJ2-5|TRBV9|.
TGTGCCAGCAGCGTAGCTTTCAGAGAGACCCAGTACTTC
CASSVAFRETQYF
>.|TRBJ2-3|TRBV5-1|.
TGCGCCAGCAGCTTGGCTGGGGGGCCTAGCACAGATACGCAGTATTTT
CASSLAGGPSTDTQYF
>.|TRBJ1-1|TRBV29-1|many
TGCAGCGTCGTGATAGCGGGGACCGCGAACACTGAAGCTTTCTTT
CSVVIAGTANTEAFF
>TRBD2|TRBJ2-2|TRBV11-2|.
TGTGCCAGCAGCGTCCGGCTAGCGGGAGGGTACACCGGGGAGCTGTTTTTT
CASSVRLAGGYTGELFF
>.|TRBJ2-7|TRBV6-6|many
TGTGCCAGCAGCGTCTCTACGGACTCATCCTACGAGCAGTACTTC
CASSVSTDSSYEQYF
>.|TRBJ1-1|TRBV25-1|.
TGTGCCAGCAGTGAAAGGTACGAGGCTGAAGCTTTCTTT
CASSERYEAEAFF
>.|TRBJ1-4|TRBV25-1|.
TGTGCCAGCAGTGACGTTCGTCGCGAAAAACTGTTTTTT
CASSDVRREKLFF
>.|TRBJ1-2|TRBV6-1|.
TGTGCCAGCAGTGAAACATTTGAGGGGCTGTCCTATGGCTACACCTTC
CASSETFEGLSYGYTF
>TRBD2|TRBJ2-7|TRBV14|.
TGTGCCAGCAGCCCGCGACTAGCGGGATACGAGCAGTACTTC
CASSPRLAGYEQYF
>.|TRBJ1-5|TRBV27|.
TGTGCCAGCAGTCCGACTGGGACATACTATAGCAATCAGCCCCAGCATTTT
CASSPTGTYYSNQPQHF
>.|TRBJ1-1|TRBV7-2|.
TGTGCCAGCAGCTTAGTCGGGGGGCTGGGGACTGAAGCTTTCTTT
CASSLVGGLGTEAFF
>.|TRBJ1-4|TRBV15|.
TGTGCCACCAGCAGAGATCGGGGGAATGAAAAACTGTTTTTT
CATSRDRGNEKLFF
>TRBD2|TRBJ2-7|TRBV7-9|.
TGTGCCAGCAGCTTTCCGCGGGAGGCCTACGAGCAGTACTTC
CASSFPREAYEQYF
>.|TRBJ2-7|TRBV7-9|.
TGTGCCAGCAGAGACTTTGGCGGGGCAACCTACGAGCAGTACTTC
CASRDFGGATYEQYF
>.|TRBJ2-2|TRBV5-1|.
TGCGCCAGCAGCTTGGCACAGGGGAGGGCCGGGGAGCTGTTTTTT
CASSLAQGRAGELFF
>.|TRBJ2-7|TRBV5-1|.
TGCGCCAGCAGCCCGGGAGTCCTAGACGACGTAACCGAGCAGTACTTC
CASSPGVLDDVTEQYF
>.|TRBJ2-7|TRBV25-1|few
TGTGCCAGCAGGGCAGATCTCTACGAGCAGTACTTC
CASRADLYEQYF
>.|TRBJ1-5|TRBV30|.
TGTGCCTGGAGGGCCCCAGGGAATCAGCCCCAGCATTTT
CAWRAPGNQPQHF
>TRBD1|TRBJ2-5|TRBV28|.
TGTGCCAGCAGTCGGACAGGGGTGGAGACCCAGTACTTC
CASSRTGVETQYF
>.|TRBJ2-3|TRBV7-9|.
TGTGCCAGCAGCCCCTCAACCGGGCAGACTAGCACAGATACGCAGTATTTT
CASSPSTGQTSTDTQYF
>TRBD1|TRBJ2-1|TRBV7-3|.
TGTGCCAGCAGCCCTCGGACAGGGGGCCCCCATGAGCAGTTCTTC
CASSPRTGGPHEQFF
>.|TRBJ1-5|TRBV11-3|many
TGTGCCAGCAGCTTAGTACCCAATCAGCCCCAGCATTTT
CASSLVPNQPQHF
>TRBD2|TRBJ2-5|TRBV7-8|.
TGTGCCAGCAGCCGACCCCCTAGCGGGAGGGACCAAGAGACCCAGTACTTC
CASSRPPSGRDQETQYF
>TRBD2|TRBJ2-1|TRBV10-2|.
TGCGCCAGCAAACGGACTAGCGGATACAATGAGCAGTTCTTC
CASKRTSGYNEQFF
>TRBD1|TRBJ2-2|TRBV5-1|.
TGCGCCAGCAGTTGGGGGACAGGCACCGGGGAGCTGTTTTTT
CASSWGTGTGELFF
>TRBD2|TRBJ2-5|TRBV5-4|few
TGTGCCAGCAGCTTGTCTAGCGGAAACAAAGAGACCCAGTACTTC
CASSLSSGNKETQYF
>.|TRBJ1-1|TRBV2|few
TGTGCCAGCGAGTGGGGGGAGACCTTTGAAGCTTTCTTT
CASEWGETFEAFF
>TRBD1|TRBJ2-7|TRBV15|few
TGTGCCACCAGCAGCGACAGGGGGACCTACGAGCAGTACTTC
CATSSDRGTYEQYF
>.|TRBJ2-3|TRBV30|.
TGTGCCTGGAGTAATGCGGATACGCAGTATTTT
CAWSNADTQYF
>TRBD2|TRBJ2-6|TRBV30|.
TGTGCCTGGGGACTAGGTTCTGGGGCCAACGTCCTGACTTTC
CAWGLGSGANVLTF
>.|TRBJ2-7|TRBV27|.
TGTGCCAGCAGTTCTAGGTTCTACGAGCAGTACTTC
CASSSRFYEQYF
>TRBD2|TRBJ2-2|TRBV7-7|.
TGTGCTAGCAGACTAGCGGGAGGTAACACCGGGGAGCTGTTTTTT
CASRLAGGNTGELFF
>.|TRBJ1-2|TRBV9|.
TGTGCCAGCAGCGCGAACCCGATAGGCGGCTACACCTTC
CASSANPIGGYTF
>.|TRBJ2-7|TRBV14|.
TGTGCCAGCAGCCAATGGCTCGGGGTTACAGAACTTACGTACTTC
CASSQWLGVTELTYF
>TRBD2|TRBJ2-5|TRBV29-1|.
TGCAGCGTTGGGGCGGGGGGTGGAGAGACCCAGTACTTC
CSVGAGGGETQYF
>.|TRBJ2-3|TRBV18|.
TGTGCCAGCTCACCACCGGGACCCCGAGTCACAGATACGCAGTATTTT
CASSPPGPRVTDTQYF
>TRBD1|TRBJ2-1|TRBV7-2|.
TGTGCCAGCAGCTTCACCAGGGACAGGTACAATGAGCAGTTCTTC
CASSFTRDRYNEQFF
>.|TRBJ2-2|TRBV29-1|.
TGCAGCGTTGAAGATGGGTCGGGCACGGTGGTGTTTTTT
CSVEDGSGTVVFF
>.|TRBJ2-7|TRBV2|once
TGTGCCAGCAGTGATAGGGGGGAAACGGGGCCAGGGGATCGGTACGAGCAGTACTTC
CASSDRGETGPGDRYEQYF
>.|TRBJ1-3|TRBV27|.
TGTGCCAGCAGTTTATCTGGGGTAACTGGAAACACCATATATTTT
CASSLSGVTGNTIYF
>TRBD2|TRBJ2-4|TRBV2|.
TGTGCCAGCAGTGAGAGGGGACTAGCGGTTGGCAAAAACATTCAGTACTTC
CASSERGLAVGKNIQYF
>.|TRBJ2-2|TRBV6-6|.
TGTGCCAGCTCCGGGGCGAACACCGGGGAGCTGTTTTTT
CASSGANTGELFF
>TRBD1|TRBJ2-7|TRBV6-1|few
TGTGCCAGCAGTCTGCGGGACAGGGGTTACGAGCAGTACTTC
CASSLRDRGYEQYF
>.|TRBJ2-2|TRBV19|.
TGTGCCAGTAGAATCGGAGGGCGAGGGACCGGGGAGCTGTTTTTT
CASRIGGRGTGELFF
>.|TRBJ2-7|TRBV7-2|.
TGTGCCAGCTGCCTCGACTCCTACGAGCAGTACTTC
CASCLDSYEQYF
>.|TRBJ2-2|TRBV19|once
TGTGCCAGTAGTATAACCGGGGACAACACCGGGGAGCTGTTTTTT
CASSITGDNTGELFF
>.|TRBJ2-2|TRBV7-2|.
TGTGCCAGCAGCTTAGAGGGAGTGGACACCGGGGAGCTGTTTTTT
CASSLEGVDTGELFF
>.|TRBJ1-2|TRBV11-2|.
TGTGCCAGCAGCCCCACAGGTGGCAGGGCGAGAGCTAACTATGGCTACACCTTC
CASSPTGGRARANYGYTF
>TRBD1|TRBJ1-5|TRBV7-9|.
TGTGCCAGCAGCACAGGGGCTCAGCCCCAGCATTTT
CASSTGAQPQHF
>.|TRBJ2-5|TRBV5-4|.
TGTGCCAGCAGCTTGGAAGGTCCGGAGGCCCAGTACTTC
CASSLEGPEAQYF
>.|TRBJ2-7|TRBV28|many
TGTGCCAGCGGCGGGAACGAGCAGTACTTC
CASGGNEQYF
>TRBD1|TRBJ1-5|TRBV10-3|.
TGTGCCATCAGTGAGTCAGGCCAGGGGGCCTGGCAGCCCCAGCATTTT
CAISESGQGAWQPQHF
>.|TRBJ2-1|TRBV7-8|.
TGTGCCAGCAGCTTGAGCGGGCGTCCGCGTACAAACAATGAGCAGTTCTTC
CASSLSGRPRTNNEQFF
>.|TRBJ2-7|TRBV2|.
TGTGCCAGCAGCCAAGTAACCGAGCAGTACTTC
CASSQVTEQYF